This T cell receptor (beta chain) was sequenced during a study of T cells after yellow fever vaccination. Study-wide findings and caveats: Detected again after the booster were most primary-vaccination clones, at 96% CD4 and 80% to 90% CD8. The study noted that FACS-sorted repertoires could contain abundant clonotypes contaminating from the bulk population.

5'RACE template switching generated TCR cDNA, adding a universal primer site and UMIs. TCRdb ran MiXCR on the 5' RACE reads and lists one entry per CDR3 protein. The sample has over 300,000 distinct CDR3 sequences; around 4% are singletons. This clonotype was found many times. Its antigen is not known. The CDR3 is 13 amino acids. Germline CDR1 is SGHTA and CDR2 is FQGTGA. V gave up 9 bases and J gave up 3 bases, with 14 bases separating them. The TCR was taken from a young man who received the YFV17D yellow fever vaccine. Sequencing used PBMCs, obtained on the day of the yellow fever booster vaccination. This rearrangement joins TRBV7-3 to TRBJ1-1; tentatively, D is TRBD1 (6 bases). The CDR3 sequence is CASSGGADTEAFF. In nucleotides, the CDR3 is TGTGCCAGTTCGGGGGGGGCTGACACTGAAGCTTTCTTT.